This TCR beta chain was recovered during a study of blood T cell repertoires in COVID-19. Looking at the study overall: The samples span acute and convalescent COVID-19 from the United States, Italy and Spain.

Authors' methods: The assay estimated nucleated cells by amplifying reference gene primers. TCRdb's table, derived via immunoSEQ multiplex PCR, lists solely in-frame clones and lacks some. The V and J calls and clone size come from that table; D and trimming were worked out from the DNA. This sample has roughly 250,000 clones; roughly 86% occur once, and the top ten carry approximately 2.8%. The study drew participants aged about 18 to 90 years from fewer than 30 US areas. The CDR3 sequence is 14 residues long. Trimming shortened V by 6 bases and J by 4 bases, and 15 bases separated the two germline ends. CDR1 KGHSH and CDR2 LQKENI come from the germline V gene.

The chain couples TRBV18 to TRBJ1-2; D gene unclear. The receptor's source is a woman aged 30 to 39 with acute COVID-19. Input material: PBMCs or T cells enriched from blood (not recorded which). CDR3 bases: TGTGCCAGCTCCCCGGCGGAGGCCTTCTATGGCTACACCTTC. It encodes CASSPAEAFYGYTF.